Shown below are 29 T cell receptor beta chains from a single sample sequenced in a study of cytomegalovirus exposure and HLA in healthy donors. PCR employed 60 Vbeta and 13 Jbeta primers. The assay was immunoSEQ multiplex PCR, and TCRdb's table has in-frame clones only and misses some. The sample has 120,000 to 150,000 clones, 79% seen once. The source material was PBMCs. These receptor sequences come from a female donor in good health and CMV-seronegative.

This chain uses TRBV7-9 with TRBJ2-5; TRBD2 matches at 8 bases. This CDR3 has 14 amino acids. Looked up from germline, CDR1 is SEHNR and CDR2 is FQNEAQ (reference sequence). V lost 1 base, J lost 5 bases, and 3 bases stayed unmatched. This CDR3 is CASSLGLAWETQYF. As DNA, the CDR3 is TGTGCCAGCAGCTTAGGACTAGCGTGGGAGACCCAGTACTTC.

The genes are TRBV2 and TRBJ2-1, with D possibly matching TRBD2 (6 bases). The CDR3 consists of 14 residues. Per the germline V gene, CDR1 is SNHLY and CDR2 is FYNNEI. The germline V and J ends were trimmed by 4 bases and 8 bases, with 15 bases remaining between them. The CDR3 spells CASSAGRPGDEQFF. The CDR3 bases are TGTGCCAGCAGTGCGGGACGGCCGGGGGATGAGCAGTTCTTC.

The CDR3 here is CASSPGGRESGYTF. The CDR3 DNA follows: TGTGCCAGCAGCCCGGGGGGCAGGGAGAGCGGCTACACCTTC. The genes are TRBV11-3 and TRBJ1-2; a possible D gene is TRBD1 (6 bases). This CDR3 spans 14 amino acids. Per the germline V gene, CDR1 is SGHNT and CDR2 is YENEEA. V lost 5 bases and J 8 bases, leaving 18 bases between the germline ends. Supplemented by reference TRBV11-3 and TRBJ1-2, the full variable domain reads EAGVVQSPRYKIIEKKQPVAFWCNPISGHNTLYWYLQNLGQGPELLIRYENEEAVDDSQLPKDRFSAERLKGVDSTLKIQPAELGDSAVYLCASSPGGRESGYTFGSGTRLTVV.

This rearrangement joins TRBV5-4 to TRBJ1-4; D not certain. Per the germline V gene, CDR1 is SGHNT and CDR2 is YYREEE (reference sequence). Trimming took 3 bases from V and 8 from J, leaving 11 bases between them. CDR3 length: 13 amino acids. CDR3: CASSSPGGEKLFF. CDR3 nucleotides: TGTGCCAGCAGCTCCCCCGGCGGGGAAAAACTGTTTTTT.

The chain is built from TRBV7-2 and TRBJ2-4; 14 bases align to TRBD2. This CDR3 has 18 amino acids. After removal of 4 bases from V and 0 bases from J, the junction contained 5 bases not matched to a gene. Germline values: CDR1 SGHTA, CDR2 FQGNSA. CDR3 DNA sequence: TGTGCCAGCAGCTCCGGGACTAGCGGGAGTTTAGCCAAAAACATTCAGTACTTC. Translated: CASSSGTSGSLAKNIQYF.

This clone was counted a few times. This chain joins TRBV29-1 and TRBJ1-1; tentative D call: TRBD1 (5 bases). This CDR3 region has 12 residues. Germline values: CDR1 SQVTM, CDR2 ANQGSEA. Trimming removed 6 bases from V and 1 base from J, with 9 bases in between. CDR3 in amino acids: CSVGVENTEAFF. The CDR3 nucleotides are TGCAGCGTAGGGGTGGAGAACACTGAAGCTTTCTTT.

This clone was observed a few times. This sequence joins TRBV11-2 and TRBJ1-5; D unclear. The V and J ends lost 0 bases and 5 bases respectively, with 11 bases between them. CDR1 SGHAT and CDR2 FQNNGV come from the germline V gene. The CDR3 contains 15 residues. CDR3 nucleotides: TGTGCCAGCAGCTTAGATGGGAAGGAGGATCAGCCCCAGCATTTT. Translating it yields CASSLDGKEDQPQHF.

As DNA, the CDR3 is TGTGCCAGCAGCTTACGAGGGGGCGGGTACGAGCAGTACTTC. Protein product: CASSLRGGGYEQYF. This chain connects TRBV7-2 to TRBJ2-7; 7 positions agree with TRBD1. This CDR3 is built from 14 residues. From germline, CDR1 is SGHTA and CDR2 FQGNSA. With V trimmed by 2 bases and J by 4 bases, 5 bases remained unmatched.

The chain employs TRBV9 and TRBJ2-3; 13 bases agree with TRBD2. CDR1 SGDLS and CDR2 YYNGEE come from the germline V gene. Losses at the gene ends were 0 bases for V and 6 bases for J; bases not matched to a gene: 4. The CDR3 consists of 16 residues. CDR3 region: CASSVGGLAGIDTQYF. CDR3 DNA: TGTGCCAGCAGCGTAGGGGGACTAGCGGGGATTGATACGCAGTATTTT. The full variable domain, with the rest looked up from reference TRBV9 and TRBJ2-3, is DSGVTQTPKHLITATGQRVTLRCSPRSGDLSVYWYQQSLDQGLQFLIQYYNGEERAKGNILERFSAQQFPDLHSELNLSSLELGDSALYFCASSVGGLAGIDTQYFGPGTRLTVL.

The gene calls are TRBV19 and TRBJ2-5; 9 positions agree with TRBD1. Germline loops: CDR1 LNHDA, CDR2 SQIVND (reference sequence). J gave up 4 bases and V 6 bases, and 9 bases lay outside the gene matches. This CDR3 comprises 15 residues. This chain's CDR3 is CASSAMTGGGETQYF. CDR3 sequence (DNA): TGTGCCAGTAGCGCGATGACAGGGGGAGGAGAGACCCAGTACTTC.

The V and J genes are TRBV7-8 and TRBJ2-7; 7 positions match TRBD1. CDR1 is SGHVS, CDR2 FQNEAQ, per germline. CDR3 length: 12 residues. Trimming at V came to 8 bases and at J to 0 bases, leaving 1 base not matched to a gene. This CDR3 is CASRDSSYEQYF. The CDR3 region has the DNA TGTGCCAGCCGGGACAGCTCCTACGAGCAGTACTTC. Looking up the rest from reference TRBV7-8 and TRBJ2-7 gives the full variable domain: GAGVSQSPRYKVAKRGQDVALRCDPISGHVSLFWYQQALGQGPEFLTYFQNEAQLDKSGLPSDRFFAERPEGSVSTLKIQRTQQEDSAVYLCASRDSSYEQYFGPGTRLTVT.

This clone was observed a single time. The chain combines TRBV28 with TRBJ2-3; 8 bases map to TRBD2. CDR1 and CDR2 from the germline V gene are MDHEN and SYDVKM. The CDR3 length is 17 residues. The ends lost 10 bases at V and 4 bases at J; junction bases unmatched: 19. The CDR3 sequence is CATQRVAGWLFADTQYF. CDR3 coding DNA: TGTGCCACCCAAAGGGTAGCGGGGTGGCTGTTCGCAGATACGCAGTATTTT.

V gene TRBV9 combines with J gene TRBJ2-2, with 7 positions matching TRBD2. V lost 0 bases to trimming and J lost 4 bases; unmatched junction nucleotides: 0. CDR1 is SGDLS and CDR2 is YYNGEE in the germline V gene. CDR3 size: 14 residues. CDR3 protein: CASSVGLATGELFF. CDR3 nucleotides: TGTGCCAGCAGCGTAGGACTAGCCACCGGGGAGCTGTTTTTT.

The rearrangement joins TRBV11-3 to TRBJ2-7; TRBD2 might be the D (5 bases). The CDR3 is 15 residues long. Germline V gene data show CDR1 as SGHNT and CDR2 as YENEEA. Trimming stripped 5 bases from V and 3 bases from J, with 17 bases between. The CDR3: CASSKRGHPGYEQYF. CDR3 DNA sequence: TGTGCCAGCAGCAAACGAGGGCACCCCGGCTACGAGCAGTACTTC.

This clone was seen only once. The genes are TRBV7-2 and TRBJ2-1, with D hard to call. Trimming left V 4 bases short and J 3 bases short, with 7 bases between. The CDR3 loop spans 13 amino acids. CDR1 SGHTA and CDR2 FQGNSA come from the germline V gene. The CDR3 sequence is CASSSGRYNEQFF. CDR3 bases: TGTGCCAGCAGCTCGGGTCGCTACAATGAGCAGTTCTTC.

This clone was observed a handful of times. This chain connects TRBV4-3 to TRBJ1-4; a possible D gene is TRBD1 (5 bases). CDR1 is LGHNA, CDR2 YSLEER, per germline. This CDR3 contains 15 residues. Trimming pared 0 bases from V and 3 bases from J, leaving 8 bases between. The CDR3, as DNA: TGCGCCAGCAGCCAAGATATAGGGGCTAATGAAAAACTGTTTTTT. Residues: CASSQDIGANEKLFF.

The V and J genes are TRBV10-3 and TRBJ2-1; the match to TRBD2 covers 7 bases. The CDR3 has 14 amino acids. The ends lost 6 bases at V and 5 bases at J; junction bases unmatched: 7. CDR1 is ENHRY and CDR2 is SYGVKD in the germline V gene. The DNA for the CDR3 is TGTGCCATCAGGCAGGGCGCGGGAGACAATGAGCAGTTCTTC. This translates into CAIRQGAGDNEQFF.

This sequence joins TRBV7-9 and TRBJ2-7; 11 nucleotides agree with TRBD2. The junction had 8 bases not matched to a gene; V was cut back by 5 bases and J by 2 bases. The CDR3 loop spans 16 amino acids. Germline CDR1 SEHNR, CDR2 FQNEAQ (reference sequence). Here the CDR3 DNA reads TGTGCCAGCAGCCGGACTAGCGGGCAAGCTCCCTACGAGCAGTACTTC. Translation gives CASSRTSGQAPYEQYF. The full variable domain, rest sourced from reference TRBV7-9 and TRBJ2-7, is DTGVSQNPRHKITKRGQNVTFRCDPISEHNRLYWYRQTLGQGPEFLTYFQNEAQLEKSRLLSDRFSAERPKGSFSTLEIQRTEQGDSAMYLCASSRTSGQAPYEQYFGPGTRLTVT.

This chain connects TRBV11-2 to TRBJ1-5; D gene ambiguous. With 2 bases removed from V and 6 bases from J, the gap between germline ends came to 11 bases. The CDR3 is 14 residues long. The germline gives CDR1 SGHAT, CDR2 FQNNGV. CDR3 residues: CASSLTPTTQPQHF. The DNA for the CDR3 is TGTGCCAGCAGCTTAACCCCGACAACTCAGCCCCAGCATTTT.

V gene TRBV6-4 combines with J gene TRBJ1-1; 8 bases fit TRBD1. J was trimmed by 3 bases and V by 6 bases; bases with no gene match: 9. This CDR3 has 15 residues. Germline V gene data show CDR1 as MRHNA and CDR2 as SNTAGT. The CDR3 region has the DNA TGTGCCAGCAGGCCGCAGGGGGCCCAGGACACTGAAGCTTTCTTT. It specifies CASRPQGAQDTEAFF.

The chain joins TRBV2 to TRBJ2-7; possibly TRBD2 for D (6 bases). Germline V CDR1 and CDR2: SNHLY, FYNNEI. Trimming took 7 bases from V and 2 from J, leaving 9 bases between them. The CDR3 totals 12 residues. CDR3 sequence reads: CASIGGTYEQYF. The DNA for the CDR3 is TGTGCCAGCATTGGAGGGACCTACGAGCAGTACTTC.

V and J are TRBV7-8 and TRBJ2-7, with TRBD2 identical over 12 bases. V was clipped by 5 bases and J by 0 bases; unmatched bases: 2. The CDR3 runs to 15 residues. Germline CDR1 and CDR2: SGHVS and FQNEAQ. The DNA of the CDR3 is TGTGCCAGCAGCAAGACTAGCGGGAGCTCCTACGAGCAGTACTTC. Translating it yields CASSKTSGSSYEQYF.

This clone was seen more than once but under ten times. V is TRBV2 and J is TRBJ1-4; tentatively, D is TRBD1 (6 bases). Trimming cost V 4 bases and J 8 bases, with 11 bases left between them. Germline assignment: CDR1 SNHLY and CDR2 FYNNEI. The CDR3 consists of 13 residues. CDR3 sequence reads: CASSGGQQEKLFF. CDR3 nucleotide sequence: TGTGCCAGCAGTGGAGGACAGCAAGAAAAACTGTTTTTT.

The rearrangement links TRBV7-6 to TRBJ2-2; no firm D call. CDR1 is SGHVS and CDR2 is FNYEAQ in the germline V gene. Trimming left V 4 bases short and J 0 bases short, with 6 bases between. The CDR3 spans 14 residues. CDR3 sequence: CASSSQSNTGELFF. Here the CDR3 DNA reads TGTGCCAGCAGCTCCCAGTCGAACACCGGGGAGCTGTTTTTT.

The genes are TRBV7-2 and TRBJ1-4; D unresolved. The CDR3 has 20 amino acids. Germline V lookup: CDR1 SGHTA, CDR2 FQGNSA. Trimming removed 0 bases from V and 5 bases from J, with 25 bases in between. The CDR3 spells CASSLAVSGMLGRMNEKLFF. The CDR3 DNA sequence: TGTGCCAGCAGCTTAGCGGTCAGCGGGATGCTTGGGCGGATGAATGAAAAACTGTTTTTT. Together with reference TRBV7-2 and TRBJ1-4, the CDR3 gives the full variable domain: GAGVSQSPSNKVTEKGKDVELRCDPISGHTALYWYRQSLGQGLEFLIYFQGNSAPDKSGLPSDRFSAERTGGSVSTLTIQRTQQEDSAVYLCASSLAVSGMLGRMNEKLFFGSGTQLSVL.

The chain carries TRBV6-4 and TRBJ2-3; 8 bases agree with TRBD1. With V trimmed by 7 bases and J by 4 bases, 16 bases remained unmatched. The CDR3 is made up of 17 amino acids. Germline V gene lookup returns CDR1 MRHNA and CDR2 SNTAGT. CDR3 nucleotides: TGTGCCAGCAAAACAGAAAAAGGACAGGGAAAGGCAGATACGCAGTATTTT. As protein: CASKTEKGQGKADTQYF.

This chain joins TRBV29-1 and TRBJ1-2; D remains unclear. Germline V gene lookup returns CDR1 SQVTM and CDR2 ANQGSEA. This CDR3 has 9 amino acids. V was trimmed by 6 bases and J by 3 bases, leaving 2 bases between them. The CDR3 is CSVDYGYTF. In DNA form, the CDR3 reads TGCAGCGTCGACTATGGCTACACCTTC.

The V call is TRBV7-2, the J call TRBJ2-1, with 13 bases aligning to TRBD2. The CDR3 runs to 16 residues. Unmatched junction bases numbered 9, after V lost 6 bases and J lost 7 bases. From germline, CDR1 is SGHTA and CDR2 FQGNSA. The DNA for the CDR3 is TGTGCCAGCAGACTAGTAGGGACTAGCGGGAAAAATGAGCAGTTCTTC. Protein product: CASRLVGTSGKNEQFF.

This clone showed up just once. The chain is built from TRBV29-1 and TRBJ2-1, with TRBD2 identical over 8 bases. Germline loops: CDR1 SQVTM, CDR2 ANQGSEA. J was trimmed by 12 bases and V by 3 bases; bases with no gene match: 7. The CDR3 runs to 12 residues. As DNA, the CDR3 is TGCAGCGTTGATTCCGGGACTAGAAGGCAGTTCTTC. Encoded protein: CSVDSGTRRQFF.